Following are 26 T cell receptor beta chains from one sample sequenced in a study of T cell responses to AZD1222 COVID-19 vaccine. TCRdb's copy holds only in-frame clones and misses some; the assay was immunoSEQ multiplex PCR. The data show 95,000 to 150,000 clones, 80% to 90% seen once. Sequencing used peripheral blood, obtained on day 0 of AZD1222 vaccination. The receptors here all came from an adult in good health.

This chain joins TRBV5-4 and TRBJ2-3; D possibly matches TRBD1 or TRBD2 (5 bases each). The germline gives CDR1 SGHNT, CDR2 YYREEE (reference sequence). V dropped 5 bases and J dropped 0 bases, with 13 bases sitting between them. The CDR3 has 15 amino acids. The CDR3 bases are TGTGCCAGCAGTCGGGACGGAAAGAGCACAGATACGCAGTATTTT. Protein sequence: CASSRDGKSTDTQYF. Using reference TRBV5-4 and TRBJ2-3 for the parts outside the CDR3, the full variable domain is ETGVTQSPTHLIKTRGQQVTLRCSSQSGHNTVSWYQQALGQGPQFIFQYYREEENGRGNFPPRFSGLQFPNYSSELNVNALELDDSALYLCASSRDGKSTDTQYFGPGTRLTVL.

The J gene is TRBJ2-7, the V gene TRBV6-5; tentative D call: TRBD1 (6 bases). The CDR3 is 15 residues long. V lost 0 bases, J lost 12 bases, and 21 bases lay in between. Germline lookup yields CDR1 MNHEY and CDR2 SVGAGI. CDR3 in DNA: TGTGCCAGCAGTTACTCGAACGGGGACAAACTCCCTCGGTACTTC. It specifies CASSYSNGDKLPRYF.

V usage is TRBV4-1 and J usage is TRBJ1-2; D may be TRBD1 (5 bases). The germline V gene has CDR1 MGHRA and CDR2 YSYEKL. Trimming cost V 5 bases and J 6 bases, with 13 bases left between them. This CDR3 spans 13 amino acids. CDR3 amino acids: CASSEQAQDGYTF. The CDR3 DNA reads as TGCGCCAGCAGCGAGCAGGCACAGGATGGCTACACCTTC.

This clone was seen once. The chain couples TRBV18 to TRBJ1-5; D unresolved. The ends were cut back, 1 base at V and 0 bases at J, with 13 bases in the middle. Germline values: CDR1 KGHSH, CDR2 LQKENI. The CDR3 spans 17 residues. The CDR3 nucleotides read TGTGCCAGCTCACCACAACCCCCGGCGTATAGCAATCAGCCCCAGCATTTT. This gives the protein CASSPQPPAYSNQPQHF.

This chain links TRBV6-1 with TRBJ2-3, with 9 bases fitting TRBD2. The CDR3 totals 15 residues. The germline gives CDR1 MNHNS, CDR2 SASEGT. Trimming at V came to 3 bases and at J to 1 base, leaving 2 bases not matched to a gene. CDR3 residues: CASSDGTSRTDTQYF. CDR3 DNA: TGTGCCAGCAGTGATGGGACTAGCCGCACAGATACGCAGTATTTT.

This rearrangement joins TRBV18 to TRBJ2-7; TRBD2 matches at 8 bases. V shed 4 bases, J shed 3 bases, and the junction held 17 bases outside the gene matches. The CDR3 consists of 18 residues. Germline CDR1 reads KGHSH; CDR2 reads LQKENI. The DNA of the CDR3 is TGTGCCAGCTCACTCTTTCCCCCTCGGGGGGCGGGGGGCTACGAGCAGTACTTC. This encodes CASSLFPPRGAGGYEQYF.

A single count supports this clone. This chain links TRBV5-1 with TRBJ2-2; TRBD2 agrees at 16 bases. After removal of 2 bases from V and 5 bases from J, the junction contained 3 bases not matched to a gene. The germline V gene encodes CDR1 SGHRS and CDR2 YFSETQ. The CDR3 runs to 17 residues. CDR3 residues: CASSFGGLAGGTGELFF. CDR3 sequence (DNA): TGCGCCAGCAGCTTCGGGGGACTAGCGGGAGGGACCGGGGAGCTGTTTTTT.

The genes are TRBV27 and TRBJ1-5, with TRBD1 as a possible D gene (6 bases). The CDR3 totals 16 residues. The V gene lost 6 bases and the J gene lost 3 bases, with 18 bases spanning the gap. Germline assignment: CDR1 MNHEY and CDR2 SMNVEV (reference sequence). DNA for the CDR3: TGTGCCAGCAGCCCGGTTAGAGGGGGTTACAATCAGCCCCAGCATTTT. Its protein is CASSPVRGGYNQPQHF.

The CDR3 region is CASSPGDRVNGNTIYF. The CDR3 DNA is TGTGCCAGCAGCCCGGGGGACAGGGTGAACGGAAACACCATATATTTT. The chain carries TRBV7-2 and TRBJ1-3, with 9 bases fitting TRBD1. The V and J ends lost 5 bases and 4 bases, in that order; junction bases with no gene match: 9. The CDR3 sequence is 16 residues long. CDR1 is SGHTA, CDR2 FQGNSA, per germline.

V is TRBV19 and J is TRBJ1-5, with D perhaps TRBD1 (6 bases). V dropped 10 bases and J dropped 0 bases, with 10 bases sitting between them. The CDR3 runs 13 residues. Germline V gene data show CDR1 as LNHDA and CDR2 as SQIVND (reference sequence). CDR3 nucleotides: TGTGCCACCTCGGACAGTAGCAATCAGCCCCAGCATTTT. As protein: CATSDSSNQPQHF.

The chain uses TRBV21-1 and TRBJ1-5. TRBV21-1 is annotated as a pseudogene. The CDR3 consists of 16 residues. This CDR3 is CASSNIGGSLNQPQHF. CDR3 sequence (DNA): TGTGCCAGCAGCAATATCGGCGGCAGCCTCAATCAGCCCCAGCATTTT.

The CDR3 sequence: CASSQRDGYTF. Written as DNA, the CDR3 is TGTGCCAGCAGCCAAAGAGATGGCTACACCTTC. The gene calls are TRBV3-1 (or the pseudogene TRBV3-2) and TRBJ1-2; D call uncertain. The germline gives CDR1 LGHDT, CDR2 YNNKEL (reference sequence). The CDR3 loop spans 11 amino acids. V dropped 2 bases and J dropped 6 bases, with 4 bases sitting between them.

This clone has just one count. This sequence joins TRBV5-5 and TRBJ2-4, with unresolved D. The CDR3 is 13 residues long. The V gene's germline CDR1 is SGHKS and CDR2 YYEKEE (reference sequence). V lost 6 bases, J lost 2 bases, and 9 bases lay in between. Here the CDR3 DNA reads TGTGCCAGCACTACAGCTTCCAAAAACATTCAGTACTTC. It encodes CASTTASKNIQYF.

The chain recombines TRBV13 with TRBJ1-6; D not resolved. This CDR3 is built from 12 residues. Per the germline V gene, CDR1 is PRHDT and CDR2 is FYEKMQ (reference sequence). The ends were cut back, 5 bases at V and 7 bases at J, with 6 bases in the middle. The CDR3 sequence: CASSQENSPLHF. The CDR3 DNA is TGTGCCAGCAGCCAAGAAAATTCACCCCTCCACTTT.

The chain combines TRBV6-5 with TRBJ1-2; D remains unclear. Trimming pared 2 bases from V and 4 bases from J, leaving 5 bases between. Germline CDR1 reads MNHEY; CDR2 reads SVGAGI. The CDR3 sequence is 12 residues long. CDR3 in DNA: TGTGCCAGCAGTTACGGTCTCTATGGCTACACCTTC. Its protein is CASSYGLYGYTF.

The rearrangement joins TRBV4-3 to TRBJ2-3, with 7 bases matching TRBD2. The CDR3 totals 17 residues. J was trimmed by 1 base and V by 0 bases; bases with no gene match: 7. Germline CDR1 reads LGHNA; CDR2 reads YSLEER. CDR3 nucleotides: TGCGCCAGCAGCCAAGATCACGAAGCGGGACGCACAGATACGCAGTATTTT. This translates into CASSQDHEAGRTDTQYF.

The count of this clone is one. The genes are TRBV9 and TRBJ2-7; 7 positions agree with TRBD1. Germline lookup yields CDR1 SGDLS and CDR2 YYNGEE. The V and J ends lost 3 bases and 5 bases, in that order; junction bases with no gene match: 17. The CDR3 is made up of 17 amino acids. The CDR3: CASSALGGQSLFHEQYF. The CDR3 DNA follows: TGTGCCAGCAGCGCGTTAGGGGGACAGAGCCTCTTTCACGAGCAGTACTTC.

The chain recombines TRBV28 with TRBJ2-6, with 8 bases that match TRBD2. CDR1 is MDHEN and CDR2 is SYDVKM in the germline V gene. This CDR3 is 15 amino acids long. Trimming removed 7 bases from V and 3 bases from J; junction bases left unmatched: 5. CDR3 in amino acids: CASTPGGRGANVLTF. CDR3 DNA sequence: TGTGCCAGCACCCCGGGAGGGCGTGGGGCCAACGTCCTGACTTTC.

This clone was counted between two and nine times. This sequence joins TRBV28 and TRBJ1-5; TRBD1 agrees at 8 bases. Germline CDR1 reads MDHEN; CDR2 reads SYDVKM. CDR3 length: 14 residues. Trimming cost V 4 bases and J 2 bases; bases outside gene matches: 1. CDR3 amino acids: CASSSQGGNQPQHF. The CDR3 DNA sequence: TGTGCCAGCAGTTCACAGGGGGGCAATCAGCCCCAGCATTTT.

The genes are TRBV4-3 and TRBJ2-2; tentative D call: TRBD2 (7 bases). The V gene lost 0 bases and the J gene lost 4 bases, with 18 bases spanning the gap. The CDR3 extends over 18 amino acids. CDR1 is LGHNA, CDR2 YSLEER, per germline. CDR3 protein: CASSQEPYRVAGTGELFF. The CDR3 DNA is TGCGCCAGCAGCCAAGAACCCTACAGGGTAGCGGGCACCGGGGAGCTGTTTTTT.

The chain has TRBV15 and TRBJ1-5; the D is unclear. Trimming removed 9 bases from V and 3 bases from J, with 18 bases in between. CDR3 length: 15 residues. CDR1 LNHNV and CDR2 YYDKDF come from the germline V gene (reference sequence). The CDR3 reads CATNPREEANQPQHF. In DNA form, the CDR3 reads TGTGCCACGAACCCGAGGGAGGAGGCCAATCAGCCCCAGCATTTT. Full variable domain (missing parts from reference TRBV15 and TRBJ1-5): DAMVIQNPRYQVTQFGKPVTLSCSQTLNHNVMYWYQQKSSQAPKLLFHYYDKDFNNEADTPDNFQSRRPNTSFCFLDIRSPGLGDTAMYLCATNPREEANQPQHFGDGTRLSIL.

The V call is TRBV5-4, the J call TRBJ2-1; D remains unclear. CDR1 and CDR2 from the germline V gene are SGHNT and YYREEE (reference sequence). Trimming pared 3 bases from V and 3 bases from J, leaving 4 bases between. The CDR3 totals 12 residues. CDR3 in DNA: TGTGCCAGCAGCTGGAACTACAATGAGCAGTTCTTC. This sequence encodes CASSWNYNEQFF. Together with reference TRBV5-4 and TRBJ2-1, the CDR3 gives the full variable domain: ETGVTQSPTHLIKTRGQQVTLRCSSQSGHNTVSWYQQALGQGPQFIFQYYREEENGRGNFPPRFSGLQFPNYSSELNVNALELDDSALYLCASSWNYNEQFFGPGTRLTVL.

This chain connects TRBV24-1 to TRBJ2-6, with TRBD2 as a possible D gene (6 bases). In germline, CDR1 is KGHDR, CDR2 SFDVKD. CDR3 length: 17 amino acids. Trimming removed 2 bases from V and 3 bases from J, with 13 bases in between. CDR3 in amino acids: CATSDSPGRSGANVLTF. The CDR3 DNA reads as TGTGCCACCAGTGATTCCCCGGGGAGGAGTGGGGCCAACGTCCTGACTTTC.

The rearrangement links TRBV6-2 or TRBV6-3 to TRBJ2-7, with a tentative D call TRBD1 (5 bases). V lost 2 bases, J lost 3 bases, and 17 bases lay in between. CDR1 is MNHEY, CDR2 SVGEGT, per germline. The CDR3 sequence is 16 residues long. CDR3 bases: TGTGCCAGCAGTTACGTCCAGGGTTCCGTCTACTACGAGCAGTACTTC. This codes for CASSYVQGSVYYEQYF.

This clone was counted once. The J gene is TRBJ2-7, the V gene TRBV9; tentative D call: TRBD2 (6 bases). The germline V gene has CDR1 SGDLS and CDR2 YYNGEE. Deletions cut 1 base from V and 1 base from J, with 12 bases between. This CDR3 is built from 15 residues. The CDR3 DNA reads TGTGCCAGCAGCGTAAGACCTAGCGTTTCCTACGAGCAGTACTTC. Translating gives CASSVRPSVSYEQYF.

The V call is TRBV9, the J call TRBJ2-1, with TRBD2 identical over 11 bases. Germline V lookup: CDR1 SGDLS, CDR2 YYNGEE. Trimming took 3 bases from V and 3 from J; bases not matched to a gene: 5. The CDR3 extends over 16 amino acids. The CDR3 protein is CASSELLAGVYNEQFF. In DNA, the CDR3 is TGTGCCAGCAGCGAACTACTAGCGGGAGTCTACAATGAGCAGTTCTTC.